This T cell receptor beta chain was obtained from a study of blood T cell repertoires in COVID-19. On the study more broadly: PBMCs, B-cell-depleted T cells, or T cells were the source of the cDNA or gDNA that made up the material.

This CDR3 contains 14 residues. Germline V lookup: CDR1 MDHEN, CDR2 SYDVKM. V lost 5 bases and J 1 base, leaving 11 bases between the germline ends. In the study's own analysis: Cell counts per sample came from amplifying reference gene primers. Here immunoSEQ multiplex PCR was the method, and the copy in TCRdb shows in-frame clones only, minus some. For V, J and clone size, that table is used; D and trimming come from the DNA. This repertoire shows roughly 350,000 clones, about 85% found once; its top ten account for 3.6%. This clone appeared a few times. This receptor was obtained from a woman aged 18-30 years with acute or convalescent COVID-19. The source material was peripheral blood. This sequence joins TRBV28 and TRBJ1-1; D is perhaps TRBD1 (5 bases). The CDR3 nucleotides are TGTGCCAGCAGTGAGGGGAGGGCGAACACTGAAGCTTTCTTT. Amino acids: CASSEGRANTEAFF.